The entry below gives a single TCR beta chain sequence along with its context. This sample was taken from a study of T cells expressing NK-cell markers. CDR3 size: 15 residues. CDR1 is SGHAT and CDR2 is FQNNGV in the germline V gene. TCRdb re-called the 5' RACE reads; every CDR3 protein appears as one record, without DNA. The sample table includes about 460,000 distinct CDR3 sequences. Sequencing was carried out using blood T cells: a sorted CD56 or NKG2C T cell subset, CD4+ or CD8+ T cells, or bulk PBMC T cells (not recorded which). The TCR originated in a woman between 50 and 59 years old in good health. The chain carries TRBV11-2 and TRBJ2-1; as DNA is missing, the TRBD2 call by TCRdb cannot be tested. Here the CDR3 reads CASSFGVLAGHEQFF.